What follows are 5 T cell receptor beta chains derived from one specimen sequenced in a study of Ad26.COV2.S vaccination and SARS-CoV-2 variants. Profiling relied on immunoSEQ multiplex PCR, and the TCRdb table lists in-frame clones only, not all of them. Of 120,000 to 150,000 clones detected, approximately 90% appear once; the ten largest clones hold around 5%. This material consisted of peripheral blood, taken after recovery from COVID-19. The receptors originated from a human donor who had recovered from COVID-19.

The chain employs TRBV4-3 and TRBJ1-6; D remains ambiguous. Trimming removed 3 bases from V and 6 bases from J, with 3 bases in between. The CDR3 sequence is 12 residues long. Germline assignment: CDR1 LGHNA and CDR2 YSLEER. The DNA of the CDR3 is TGCGCCAGCAGCCAGTTTAATTCACCCCTCCACTTT. This codes for CASSQFNSPLHF.

This rearrangement joins TRBV6-2 or TRBV6-3 to TRBJ2-1; maybe TRBD2 (6 bases). Germline assignment: CDR1 MNHEY and CDR2 SVGEGT. CDR3 size: 12 residues. Trimming removed 2 bases from V and 15 bases from J, with 14 bases in between. CDR3 amino acids: CASSYPSEGRFF. In DNA, the CDR3 is TGTGCCAGCAGTTACCCTAGCGAGGGTAGGTTCTTC.

The chain joins TRBV6-1 to TRBJ1-5, with 9 bases fitting TRBD1. With V trimmed by 2 bases and J by 1 base, 3 bases remained unmatched. In germline, CDR1 is MNHNS, CDR2 SASEGT. This CDR3 has 16 amino acids. As DNA, the CDR3 is TGTGCCAGCAGTGAACCAGGACAGGGGAGCAATCAGCCCCAGCATTTT. Translation: CASSEPGQGSNQPQHF.

V is TRBV4-3 and J is TRBJ1-4, with TRBD1 as a possible D gene (5 bases). Germline V gene sequence: CDR1 LGHNA, CDR2 YSLEER. This CDR3 has 19 residues. V dropped 0 bases and J dropped 0 bases, with 17 bases sitting between them. The CDR3 region is CASSQDWGRGFATNEKLFF. The CDR3 bases are TGCGCCAGCAGCCAAGATTGGGGACGCGGATTTGCAACTAATGAAAAACTGTTTTTT.

The chain uses TRBV18 and TRBJ1-2; D is undetermined. The CDR3 length is 17 residues. V lost 5 bases and J lost 2, with 21 bases in between. Per the germline V gene, CDR1 is KGHSH and CDR2 is LQKENI. CDR3 coding DNA: TGTGCCAGCTCATCCCCGCCGGGAGCTGGGTGGAACTATGGCTACACCTTC. Residues: CASSSPPGAGWNYGYTF.